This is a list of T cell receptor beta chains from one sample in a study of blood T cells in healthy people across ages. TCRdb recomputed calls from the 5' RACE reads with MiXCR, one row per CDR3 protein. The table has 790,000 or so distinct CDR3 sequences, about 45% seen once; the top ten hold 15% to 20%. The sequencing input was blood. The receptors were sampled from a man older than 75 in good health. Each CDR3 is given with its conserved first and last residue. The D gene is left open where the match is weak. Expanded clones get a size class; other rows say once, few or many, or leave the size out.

CDR3nt: TGTGCCATCAGTGAAGGGGCGACTAATGAAAAACTGTTTTTT
CDR3aa: CAISEGATNEKLFF
abundance: .
v_gene: TRBV10-3
d_gene: .
j_gene: TRBJ1-4

CDR3nt: TGCAGCGCTAATGATAGGACTACAAGCACAGATACGCAGTATTTT
CDR3aa: CSANDRTTSTDTQYF
abundance: .
v_gene: TRBV29-1
d_gene: .
j_gene: TRBJ2-3

CDR3nt: TGTGCCAGCAGCCTTCTCTCAAGCTCCTACAATGAGCAGTTCTTC
CDR3aa: CASSLLSSSYNEQFF
abundance: few
v_gene: TRBV2
d_gene: .
j_gene: TRBJ2-1

CDR3nt: TGTGCCAGCAACAAGGGGCTAGGAGGGGCCTACGAGCAGTACTTC
CDR3aa: CASNKGLGGAYEQYF
abundance: .
v_gene: TRBV6-5
d_gene: .
j_gene: TRBJ2-7

CDR3nt: TGTGCCACCCAGACAGGGCGCAACTATGGCTACACCTTC
CDR3aa: CATQTGRNYGYTF
abundance: few
v_gene: TRBV28
d_gene: TRBD1
j_gene: TRBJ1-2

CDR3nt: TGTGCCAGCAGTTTCCGGGGAGGGGGCGCCGGGGGCTACACCTTC
CDR3aa: CASSFRGGGAGGYTF
abundance: .
v_gene: TRBV12-3/TRBV12-4
d_gene: TRBD1
j_gene: TRBJ1-2

CDR3nt: TGCGCCAGCAGCTTGCAGGGGTACAATGAGCAGTTCTTC
CDR3aa: CASSLQGYNEQFF
abundance: many
v_gene: TRBV5-1
d_gene: .
j_gene: TRBJ2-1

CDR3nt: TGTGCCTGGAGTGAGAGCCGGCACTCCTACGAGCAGTACTTC
CDR3aa: CAWSESRHSYEQYF
abundance: .
v_gene: TRBV30
d_gene: .
j_gene: TRBJ2-7

CDR3nt: TGTGCCAGCAGCTTTGGACTAGGAGAGTTCACAGATACGCAGTATTTT
CDR3aa: CASSFGLGEFTDTQYF
abundance: .
v_gene: TRBV7-2
d_gene: TRBD2
j_gene: TRBJ2-3

CDR3nt: TGTGCCAGCACCAACCGACTAGTTTCAGATACGCAGTATTTT
CDR3aa: CASTNRLVSDTQYF
abundance: .
v_gene: TRBV6-2/TRBV6-3
d_gene: .
j_gene: TRBJ2-3

CDR3nt: TGTGCCAGCAGCGAGTGGCAGGGGCGCAGCGAGCAGTACTTC
CDR3aa: CASSEWQGRSEQYF
abundance: few
v_gene: TRBV7-9
d_gene: .
j_gene: TRBJ2-7

CDR3nt: TGCGCCAGCAGCTTGGATCCGGGGATCGGCAAAAACATTCAGTACTTC
CDR3aa: CASSLDPGIGKNIQYF
abundance: few
v_gene: TRBV5-1
d_gene: .
j_gene: TRBJ2-4

CDR3nt: TGCGCCAGCAGCCTTAAATGGACAGGGGGGTACACTGAAGCTTTCTTT
CDR3aa: CASSLKWTGGYTEAFF
abundance: .
v_gene: TRBV4-1
d_gene: TRBD1
j_gene: TRBJ1-1

CDR3nt: TGTGCCAGCAGCTCAACAGGGGTCTGGGATCAGCCCCAGCATTTT
CDR3aa: CASSSTGVWDQPQHF
abundance: .
v_gene: TRBV7-9
d_gene: TRBD1
j_gene: TRBJ1-5

CDR3nt: TGTGCCAGCAGTTTATCGGGGGCCCGCGAAAACATTCAGTACTTC
CDR3aa: CASSLSGARENIQYF
abundance: .
v_gene: TRBV12-3/TRBV12-4
d_gene: .
j_gene: TRBJ2-4

CDR3nt: TGTGCCAGCAGCATTAGCGGGGCCAGCACAGATACGCAGTATTTT
CDR3aa: CASSISGASTDTQYF
abundance: .
v_gene: TRBV7-2
d_gene: TRBD2
j_gene: TRBJ2-3

CDR3nt: TGCAGCGTTGGCCCAGATACGCAGTATTTT
CDR3aa: CSVGPDTQYF
abundance: .
v_gene: TRBV29-1
d_gene: .
j_gene: TRBJ2-3

CDR3nt: TGTGCCAGCAGCCAAGCCGGCGGGGGGGTCTACAATGAGCAGTTCTTC
CDR3aa: CASSQAGGGVYNEQFF
abundance: .
v_gene: TRBV4-2
d_gene: TRBD2
j_gene: TRBJ2-1

CDR3nt: TGTGCCAGCAGCTTAGTTGGTATTTCAGCCCAGTACTTC
CDR3aa: CASSLVGISAQYF
abundance: few
v_gene: TRBV7-2
d_gene: .
j_gene: TRBJ2-4

CDR3nt: TGTGCCAGCAATAAGGACCTGTACGAGCAGTACTTC
CDR3aa: CASNKDLYEQYF
abundance: few
v_gene: TRBV6-1
d_gene: .
j_gene: TRBJ2-7

CDR3nt: TGTGCCAGCAAAGGGACAGTTAACTATGGCTACACCTTC
CDR3aa: CASKGTVNYGYTF
abundance: .
v_gene: TRBV2
d_gene: TRBD1
j_gene: TRBJ1-2

CDR3nt: TGTGCCAGCAGCGCCCACATATACGAGCAGTACTTC
CDR3aa: CASSAHIYEQYF
abundance: .
v_gene: TRBV7-9
d_gene: .
j_gene: TRBJ2-7

CDR3nt: TGCGCCAGCAGCTTGGAGGGGGGTGAGAATGGCTACACCTTC
CDR3aa: CASSLEGGENGYTF
abundance: .
v_gene: TRBV5-1
d_gene: .
j_gene: TRBJ1-2

CDR3nt: TGCGCCAGCAGCCAACAGGGAGGGAGCAATCAGCCCCAGCATTTT
CDR3aa: CASSQQGGSNQPQHF
abundance: .
v_gene: TRBV4-1
d_gene: .
j_gene: TRBJ1-5

CDR3nt: TGTGCCAGCAGCTTATTATACGAGCAGTACTTC
CDR3aa: CASSLLYEQYF
abundance: many
v_gene: TRBV7-2
d_gene: .
j_gene: TRBJ2-7

CDR3nt: TGTGCCAGCAACCTAGGTAATGAGCAGTTCTTC
CDR3aa: CASNLGNEQFF
abundance: few
v_gene: TRBV12-3/TRBV12-4
d_gene: .
j_gene: TRBJ2-1

CDR3nt: TGCAGTGCTAGGGGTTTGGACTACAATGAGCAGTTCTTC
CDR3aa: CSARGLDYNEQFF
abundance: few
v_gene: TRBV20-1
d_gene: .
j_gene: TRBJ2-1

CDR3nt: TGTGCCAGCAGTTACTCGGGTCCCGGGACTAGCGAGGAGACCCAGTACTTC
CDR3aa: CASSYSGPGTSEETQYF
abundance: many
v_gene: TRBV6-5
d_gene: TRBD2
j_gene: TRBJ2-5

CDR3nt: TGTGCCAGCACCCCGGGACAGACCCTTATCTATGAGCAGTTCTTC
CDR3aa: CASTPGQTLIYEQFF
abundance: .
v_gene: TRBV12-3/TRBV12-4
d_gene: TRBD1
j_gene: TRBJ2-1